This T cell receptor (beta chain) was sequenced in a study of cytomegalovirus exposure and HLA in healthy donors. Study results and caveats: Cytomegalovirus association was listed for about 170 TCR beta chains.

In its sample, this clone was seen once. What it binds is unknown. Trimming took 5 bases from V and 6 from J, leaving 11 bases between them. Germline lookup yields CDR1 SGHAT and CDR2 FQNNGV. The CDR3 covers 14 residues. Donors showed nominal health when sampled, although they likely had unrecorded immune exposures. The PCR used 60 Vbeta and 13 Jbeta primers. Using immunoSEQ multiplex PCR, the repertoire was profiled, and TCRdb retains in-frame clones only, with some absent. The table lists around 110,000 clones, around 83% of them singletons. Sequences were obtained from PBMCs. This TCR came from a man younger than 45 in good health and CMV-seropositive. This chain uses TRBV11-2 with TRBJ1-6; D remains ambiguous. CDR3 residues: CASSRRQTNSPLHF. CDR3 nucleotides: TGTGCCAGCAGCCGCCGACAAACTAATTCACCCCTCCACTTT.